These 5 T cell receptor beta chains were all obtained from the same sample, sequenced in a study of tumor and adjacent non-tumor tissue in lung cancer. RNA was extracted from bulk tissue without any cell sorting. Distant lung tissue was collected more than 3 cm away from the tumor edge. A modified ARM-PCR protocol with three rounds of nested PCR amplified TCRbeta. One entry per CDR3 protein results from TCRdb running MiXCR on the multiplex PCR reads. The data contain over 100,000 distinct CDR3 sequences, 62% of them singletons. The sequencing input was distant non-tumor lung tissue. The receptors were gathered from a man between 60 and 70 years old with non-small cell lung cancer.

Only a few counts were recorded for this clonotype. This may arise from a read error, as a much more abundant clone is one base away. The chain is built from TRBV12-3 or TRBV12-4 and TRBJ1-1; D remains unclear. This CDR3 region has 12 residues. V gave up 6 bases and J gave up 11 bases, with 16 bases separating them. In DNA form, the CDR3 reads TGTGCCAGCAGGAGTCACAAGGGTTACGCTTTCTTT. The encoded protein is CASRSHKGYAFF.

In the case of this clonotype: Mismatch with germline at one junction end may stem from a read error. The chain has TRBV6-1 and TRBJ2-7; 7 bases are shared with TRBD2. The length of the CDR3 is 14 residues. Per germline, CDR1 MNHNS and CDR2 SASEGT. Here the CDR3 DNA reads TGTGCTAGCAGTCTCGGGACTGGCGGGAGCGAGCAGTACTTC. Amino acids: CASSLGTGGSEQYF.

As regards this clonotype: One junction end does not reproduce the germline sequence, and a read error may be involved. V usage is TRBV25-1 and J usage is TRBJ2-3, with 11 bases fitting TRBD2. Germline V gene sequence: CDR1 MGHDK, CDR2 SYGVNS. The CDR3 spans 16 residues. In DNA form, the CDR3 reads TGTGTCAGCTCCCTAACTAGCGGGGGACCCCGGGATACGCAGTATTTT. Its protein product is CVSSLTSGGPRDTQYF.

In regard to this clonotype: Just one base apart from a much larger clone, this may be a read error. The gene calls are TRBV6-1 and TRBJ2-1, with D uncertain. Germline CDR1 reads MNHNS; CDR2 reads SASEGT. CDR3 length: 14 amino acids. The CDR3, as DNA: TGTGCCAGCCACGCCCAGGACCCTACAACTGAGCGGTTCTTC. Its protein is CASHAQDPTTERFF.

This clonotype was found a few times. A read error is possible here, since a much larger clone lies one base away. The genes are TRBV6-6 and TRBJ2-3; 9 bases line up with TRBD2. Germline lookup yields CDR1 MNHNY and CDR2 SVGAGI (reference sequence). The CDR3 sequence is 17 residues long. CDR3 sequence (DNA): TGTGCCAGCAGTTACTCTCGCGGCGGGGGGGTTACTGATATGCAGTATTTT. This gives the protein CASSYSRGGGVTDMQYF.